This TCR beta chain was recorded in a study of T cell changes during pregnancy in multiple sclerosis. The ends were cut back, 5 bases at V and 2 bases at J, with 19 bases in the middle. Germline V gene data show CDR1 as SGHNT and CDR2 as YENEEA. The CDR3 loop spans 16 amino acids. Profiled with immunoSEQ multiplex PCR; TCRdb holds only in-frame clones, not every one. The sample lists about 61,000 clones, about nine tenths occurring once. The origin of this receptor is a female donor in good health, enrolled as a control in a pregnancy study. Material: peripheral blood, obtained in the first trimester of pregnancy. The chain couples TRBV11-3 to TRBJ2-7, with D possibly being TRBD2 (6 bases). This CDR3 is CASSLMGGTPTYEQYF. The CDR3, as DNA: TGTGCCAGCAGCCTAATGGGTGGGACTCCCACCTACGAGCAGTACTTC.